This T cell receptor (beta chain) is from a study of blood T cell repertoires in COVID-19. Study information: T cells, B-cell-depleted T cells, or PBMCs supplied cDNA or gDNA.

Cohorts were determined from participant-reported clinical history. Assay used: immunoSEQ multiplex PCR; TCRdb lists only in-frame clones, some missing. The sample shows about 380,000 clones, 87% of them seen only once. This receptor was obtained from a man aged 30-40 years who had recovered from COVID-19. The specimen was PBMCs or T cells enriched from blood (not recorded which).

The CDR3 coding sequence is TGTGCCAGCAGCCCTAGCACCGGGGAGCTGTTTTTT. Translation gives CASSPSTGELFF. The chain uses TRBV3-1 (or the pseudogene TRBV3-2) and TRBJ2-2; D is uncertain. This CDR3 region has 12 residues. Germline CDR1 is LGHDT and CDR2 is YNNKEL (reference sequence). Trimming removed 4 bases from V and 4 bases from J, with 4 bases in between.